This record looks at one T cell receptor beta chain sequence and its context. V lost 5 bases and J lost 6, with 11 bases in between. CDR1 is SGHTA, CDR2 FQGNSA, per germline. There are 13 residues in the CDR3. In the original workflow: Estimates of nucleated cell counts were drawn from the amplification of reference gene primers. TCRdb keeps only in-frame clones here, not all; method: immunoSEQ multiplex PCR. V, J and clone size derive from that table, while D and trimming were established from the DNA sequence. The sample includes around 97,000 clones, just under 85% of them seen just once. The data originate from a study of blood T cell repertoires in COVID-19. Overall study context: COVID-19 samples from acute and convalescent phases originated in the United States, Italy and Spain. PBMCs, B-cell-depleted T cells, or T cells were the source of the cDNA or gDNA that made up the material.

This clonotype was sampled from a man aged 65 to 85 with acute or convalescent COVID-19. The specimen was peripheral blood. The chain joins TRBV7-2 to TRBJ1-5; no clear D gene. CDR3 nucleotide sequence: TGTGCCAGCAGCCTAGGTCGCGCTCAGCCCCAGCATTTT. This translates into CASSLGRAQPQHF.